This T cell receptor beta chain was found in a study of molecular identifiers for immune sequencing clone quantification. General observations from the study: Clones of above 20 RNA copies carried over 99% of effector molecules; in naive cells they carried under 1%.

TCRdb reprocessed the PCR reads with MiXCR, giving one entry per CDR3 protein. In the table there are about 640,000 distinct CDR3 sequences, 15% to 20% of which are singletons. This clonotype was detected many times. Its antigen is unknown. V gave up 3 bases and J gave up 3 bases, with 14 bases separating them. The CDR3 covers 15 residues. The germline gives CDR1 LGHNA, CDR2 YSLEER. Sequencing was done on a sample of naive CD8+ T cells from blood, with Jurkat cell RNA spiked in. Subset noted: FACS-sorted CD8+CD4-CCR7+CD45RA+ naive T cells. The source is a human donor in good health. Some libraries in this study had Jurkat cell RNA spiked in. This rearrangement joins TRBV4-3 to TRBJ1-1; D might be TRBD1 (5 bases). This CDR3 reads CASSQDTGAYTEAFF. The CDR3 bases are TGCGCCAGCAGCCAGGATACCGGGGCCTACACTGAAGCTTTCTTT.